This entry describes one T cell receptor (beta chain). Libraries were prepared by immunoSEQ multiplex PCR; TCRdb keeps only in-frame clonotypes and omits some of them. The sample shows 95,000 to 100,000 clones, 75% to 95% of them seen only once. This entry comes from a study of T cell changes during pregnancy in multiple sclerosis. This CDR3 is 15 amino acids long. V was pared by 3 bases and J by 5 bases, with 1 base of the junction left unmatched. Germline lookup yields CDR1 SGHRS and CDR2 YFSETQ. The chain couples TRBV5-1 to TRBJ2-1, with 14 bases aligning to TRBD2. This receptor was identified in a female donor with multiple sclerosis, enrolled in a pregnancy study. This specimen was peripheral blood, taken in the second trimester of pregnancy. CDR3 sequence (DNA): TGCGCCAGCAGCTCGGGACTAGCGGGAGACAATGAGCAGTTCTTC. Translating it yields CASSSGLAGDNEQFF.